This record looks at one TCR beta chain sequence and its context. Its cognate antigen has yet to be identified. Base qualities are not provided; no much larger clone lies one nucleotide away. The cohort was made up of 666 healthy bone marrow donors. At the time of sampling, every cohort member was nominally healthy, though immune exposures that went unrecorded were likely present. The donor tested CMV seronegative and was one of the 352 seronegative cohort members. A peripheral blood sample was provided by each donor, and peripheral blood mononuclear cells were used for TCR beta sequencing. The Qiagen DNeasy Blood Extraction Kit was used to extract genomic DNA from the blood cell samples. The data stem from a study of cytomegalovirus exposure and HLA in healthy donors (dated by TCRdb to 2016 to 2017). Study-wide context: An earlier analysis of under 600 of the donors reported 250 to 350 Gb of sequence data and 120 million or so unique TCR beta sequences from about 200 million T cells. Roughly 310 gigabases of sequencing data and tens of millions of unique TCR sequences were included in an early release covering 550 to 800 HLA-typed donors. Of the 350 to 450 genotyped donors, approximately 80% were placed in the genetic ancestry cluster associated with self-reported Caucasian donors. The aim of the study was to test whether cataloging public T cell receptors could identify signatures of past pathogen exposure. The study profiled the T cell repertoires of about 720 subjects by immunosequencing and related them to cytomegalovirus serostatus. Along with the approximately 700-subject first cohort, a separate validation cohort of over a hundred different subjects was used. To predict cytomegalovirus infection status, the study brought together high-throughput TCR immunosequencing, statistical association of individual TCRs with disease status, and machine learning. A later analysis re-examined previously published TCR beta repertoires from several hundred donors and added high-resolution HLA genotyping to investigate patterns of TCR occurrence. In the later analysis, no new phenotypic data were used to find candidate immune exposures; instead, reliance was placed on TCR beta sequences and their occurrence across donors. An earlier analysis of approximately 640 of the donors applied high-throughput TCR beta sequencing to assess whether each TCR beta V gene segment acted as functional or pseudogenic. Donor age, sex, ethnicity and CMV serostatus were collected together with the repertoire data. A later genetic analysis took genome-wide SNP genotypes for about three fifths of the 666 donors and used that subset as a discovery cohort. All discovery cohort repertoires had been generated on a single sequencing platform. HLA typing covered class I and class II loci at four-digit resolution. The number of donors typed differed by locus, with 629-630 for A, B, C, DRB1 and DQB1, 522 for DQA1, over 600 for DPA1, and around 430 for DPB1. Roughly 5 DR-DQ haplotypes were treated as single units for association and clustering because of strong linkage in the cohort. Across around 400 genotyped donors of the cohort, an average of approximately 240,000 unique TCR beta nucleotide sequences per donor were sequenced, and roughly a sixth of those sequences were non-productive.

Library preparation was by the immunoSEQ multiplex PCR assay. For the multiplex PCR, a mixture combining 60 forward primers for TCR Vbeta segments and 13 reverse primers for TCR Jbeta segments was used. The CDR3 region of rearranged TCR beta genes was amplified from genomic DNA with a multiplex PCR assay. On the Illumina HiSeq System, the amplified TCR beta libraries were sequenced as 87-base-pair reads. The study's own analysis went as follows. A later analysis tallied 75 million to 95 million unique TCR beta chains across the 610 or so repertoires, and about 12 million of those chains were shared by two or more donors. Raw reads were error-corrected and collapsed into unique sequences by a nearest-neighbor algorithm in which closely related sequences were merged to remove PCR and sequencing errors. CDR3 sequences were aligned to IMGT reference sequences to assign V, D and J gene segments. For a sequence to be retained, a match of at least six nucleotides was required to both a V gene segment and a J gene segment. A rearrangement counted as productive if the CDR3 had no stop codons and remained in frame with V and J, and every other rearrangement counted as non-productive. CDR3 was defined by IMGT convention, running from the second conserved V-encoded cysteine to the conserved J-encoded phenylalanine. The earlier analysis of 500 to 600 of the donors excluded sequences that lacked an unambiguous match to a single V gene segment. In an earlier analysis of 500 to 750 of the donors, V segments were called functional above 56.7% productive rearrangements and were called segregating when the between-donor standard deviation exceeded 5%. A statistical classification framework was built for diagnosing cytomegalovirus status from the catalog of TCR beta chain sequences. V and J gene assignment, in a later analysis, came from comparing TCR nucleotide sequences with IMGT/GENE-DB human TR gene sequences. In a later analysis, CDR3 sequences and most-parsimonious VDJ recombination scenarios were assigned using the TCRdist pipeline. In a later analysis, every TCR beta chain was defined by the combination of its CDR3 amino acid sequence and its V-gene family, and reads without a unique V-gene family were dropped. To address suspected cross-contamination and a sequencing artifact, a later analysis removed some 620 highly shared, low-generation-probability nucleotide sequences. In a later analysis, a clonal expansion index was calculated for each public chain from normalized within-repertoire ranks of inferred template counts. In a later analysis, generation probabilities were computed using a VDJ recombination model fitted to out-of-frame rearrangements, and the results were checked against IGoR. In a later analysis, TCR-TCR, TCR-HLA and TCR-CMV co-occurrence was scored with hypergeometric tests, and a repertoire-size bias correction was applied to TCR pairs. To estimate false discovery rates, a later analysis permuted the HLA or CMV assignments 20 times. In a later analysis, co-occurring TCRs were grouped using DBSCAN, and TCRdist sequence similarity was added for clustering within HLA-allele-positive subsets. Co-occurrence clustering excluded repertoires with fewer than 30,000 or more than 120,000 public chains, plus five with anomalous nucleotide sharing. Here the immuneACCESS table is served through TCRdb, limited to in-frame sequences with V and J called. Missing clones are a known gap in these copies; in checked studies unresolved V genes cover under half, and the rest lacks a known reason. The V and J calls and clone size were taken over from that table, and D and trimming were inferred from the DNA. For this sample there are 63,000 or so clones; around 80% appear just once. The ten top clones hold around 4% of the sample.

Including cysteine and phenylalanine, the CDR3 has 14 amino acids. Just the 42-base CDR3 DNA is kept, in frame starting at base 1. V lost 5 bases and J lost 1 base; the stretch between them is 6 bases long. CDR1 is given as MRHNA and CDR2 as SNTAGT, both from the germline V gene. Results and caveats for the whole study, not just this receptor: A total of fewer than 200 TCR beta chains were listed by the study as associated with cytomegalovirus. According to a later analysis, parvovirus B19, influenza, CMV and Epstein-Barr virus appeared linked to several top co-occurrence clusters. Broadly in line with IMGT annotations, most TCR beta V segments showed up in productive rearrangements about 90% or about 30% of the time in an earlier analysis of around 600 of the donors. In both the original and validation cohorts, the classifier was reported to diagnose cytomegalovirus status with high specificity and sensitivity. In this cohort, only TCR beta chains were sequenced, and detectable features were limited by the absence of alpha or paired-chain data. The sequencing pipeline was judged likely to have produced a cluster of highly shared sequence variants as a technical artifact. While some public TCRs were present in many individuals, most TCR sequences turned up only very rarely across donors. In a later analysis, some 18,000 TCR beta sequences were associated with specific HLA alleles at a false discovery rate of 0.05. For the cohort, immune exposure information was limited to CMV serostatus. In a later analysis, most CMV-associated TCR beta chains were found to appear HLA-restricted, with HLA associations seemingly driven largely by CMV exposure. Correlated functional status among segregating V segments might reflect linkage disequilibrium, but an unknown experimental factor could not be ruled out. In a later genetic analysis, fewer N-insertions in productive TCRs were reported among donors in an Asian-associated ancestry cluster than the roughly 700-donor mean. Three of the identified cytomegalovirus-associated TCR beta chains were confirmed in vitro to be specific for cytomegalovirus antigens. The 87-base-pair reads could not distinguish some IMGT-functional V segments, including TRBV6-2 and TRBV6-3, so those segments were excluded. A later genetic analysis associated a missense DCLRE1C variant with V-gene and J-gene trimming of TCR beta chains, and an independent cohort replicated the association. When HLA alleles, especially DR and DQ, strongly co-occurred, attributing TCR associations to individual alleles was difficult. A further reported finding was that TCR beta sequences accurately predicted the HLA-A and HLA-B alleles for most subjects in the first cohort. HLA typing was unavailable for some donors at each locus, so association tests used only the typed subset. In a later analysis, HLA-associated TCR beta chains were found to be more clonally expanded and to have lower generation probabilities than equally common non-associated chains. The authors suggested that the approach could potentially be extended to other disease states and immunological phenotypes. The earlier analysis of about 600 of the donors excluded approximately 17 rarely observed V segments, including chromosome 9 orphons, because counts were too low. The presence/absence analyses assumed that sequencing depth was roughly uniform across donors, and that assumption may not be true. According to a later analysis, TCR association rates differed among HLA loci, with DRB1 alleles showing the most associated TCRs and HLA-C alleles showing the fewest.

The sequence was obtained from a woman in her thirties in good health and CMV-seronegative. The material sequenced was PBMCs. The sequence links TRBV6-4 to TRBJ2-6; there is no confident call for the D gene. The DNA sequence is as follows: TGTGCCAGCAGTCCCGGGTCTGGGGCCAACGTCCTGACTTTC. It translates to CASSPGSGANVLTF.